This T cell receptor beta chain was documented in a study of blood T cell repertoires in COVID-19. Study background: Spain, Italy and the United States supplied samples that represented acute and convalescent COVID-19. PBMCs, B-cell-depleted T cells, or T cells were the source of the cDNA or gDNA that made up the material.

Authors' methods: Estimated nucleated cell counts came from reference gene primer amplification. Method: immunoSEQ multiplex PCR; TCRdb's copy keeps in-frame clones and lacks some. V and J calls and clone size are as listed in that table; D and trimming were resolved from the DNA. The sample yields about 73,000 clones, roughly 89% seen once. This CDR3 region has 17 residues. The V end lost 3 bases, the J end lost 0 bases, and 17 bases lay between the germline ends. Germline CDR1 WSHSY, CDR2 SAAADI. Sequencing was done on a sample of peripheral blood. The receptor's source is a man of 80 years or more with acute or convalescent COVID-19. The chain has TRBV10-2 and TRBJ1-2; D unresolved. As DNA, the CDR3 is TGCGCCAGCAGTGAAGGCGGTATTATCCAAGCTAACTATGGCTACACCTTC. It is translated as CASSEGGIIQANYGYTF.